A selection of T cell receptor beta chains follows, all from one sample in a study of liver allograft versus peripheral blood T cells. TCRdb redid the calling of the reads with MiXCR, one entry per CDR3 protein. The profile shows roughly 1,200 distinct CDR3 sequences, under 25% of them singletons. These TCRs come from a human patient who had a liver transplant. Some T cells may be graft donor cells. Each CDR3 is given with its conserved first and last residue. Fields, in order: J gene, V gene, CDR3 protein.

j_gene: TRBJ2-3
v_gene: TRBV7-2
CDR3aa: CASSLDADTQYF

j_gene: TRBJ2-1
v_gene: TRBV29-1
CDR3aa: CSVVQDYNEQFF

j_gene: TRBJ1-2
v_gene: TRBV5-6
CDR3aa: CASSLGMAINYGYTF

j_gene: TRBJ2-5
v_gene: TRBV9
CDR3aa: CASSGGQETQYF

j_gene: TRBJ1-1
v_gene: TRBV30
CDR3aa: CAWSVAPEAFF

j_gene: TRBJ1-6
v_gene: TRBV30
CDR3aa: CAWSVGGGWNSPLHF

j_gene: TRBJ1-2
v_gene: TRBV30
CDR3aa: CAWSSSGGSYGYTF

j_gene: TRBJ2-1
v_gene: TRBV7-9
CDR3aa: CASSWGTKEQFF

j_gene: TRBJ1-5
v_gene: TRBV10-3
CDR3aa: CAISDRGQSNQPQHF

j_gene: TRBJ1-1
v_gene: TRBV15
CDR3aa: CATSQGGTSNTEAFF

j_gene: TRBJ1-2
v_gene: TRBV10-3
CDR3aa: CAISRRGTSYGYTF

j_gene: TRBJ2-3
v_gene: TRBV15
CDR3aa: CATSFLNPDATDTQYF

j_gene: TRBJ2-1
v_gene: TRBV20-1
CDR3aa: CSAKAGGSYNEQFF

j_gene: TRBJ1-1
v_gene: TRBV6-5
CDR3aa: CASFHPRATEAFF

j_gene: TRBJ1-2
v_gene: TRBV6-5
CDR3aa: CASSYDRNYGYTF

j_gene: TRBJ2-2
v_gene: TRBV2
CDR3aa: CASKGTGELFF

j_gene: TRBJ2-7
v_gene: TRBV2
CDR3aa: CASSPGFSKHYEQYF

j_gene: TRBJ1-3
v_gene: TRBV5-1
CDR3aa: CASSLQGVDTIYF